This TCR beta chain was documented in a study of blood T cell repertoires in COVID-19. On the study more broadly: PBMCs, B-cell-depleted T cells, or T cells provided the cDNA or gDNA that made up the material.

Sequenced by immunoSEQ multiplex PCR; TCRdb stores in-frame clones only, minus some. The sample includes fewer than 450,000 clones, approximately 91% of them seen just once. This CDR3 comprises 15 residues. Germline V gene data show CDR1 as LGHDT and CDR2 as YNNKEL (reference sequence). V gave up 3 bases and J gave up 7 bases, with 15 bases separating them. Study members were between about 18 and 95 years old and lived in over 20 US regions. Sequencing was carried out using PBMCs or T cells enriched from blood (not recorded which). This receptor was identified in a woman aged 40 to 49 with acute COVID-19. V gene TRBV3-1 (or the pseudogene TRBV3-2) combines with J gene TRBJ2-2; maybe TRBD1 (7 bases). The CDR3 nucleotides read TGTGCCAGCAGCCATTACTCCAGGGGGGACGGGGAGCTGTTTTTT. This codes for CASSHYSRGDGELFF.